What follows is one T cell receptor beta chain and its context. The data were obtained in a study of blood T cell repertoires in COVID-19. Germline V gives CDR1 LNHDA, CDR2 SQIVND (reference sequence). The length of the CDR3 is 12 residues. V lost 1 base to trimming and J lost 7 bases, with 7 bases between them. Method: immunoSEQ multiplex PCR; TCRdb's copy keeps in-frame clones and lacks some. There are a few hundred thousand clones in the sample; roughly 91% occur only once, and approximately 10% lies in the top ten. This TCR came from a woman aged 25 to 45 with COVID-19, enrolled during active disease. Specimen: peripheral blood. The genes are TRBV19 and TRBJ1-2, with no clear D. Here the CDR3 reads CASSIGGSGYTF. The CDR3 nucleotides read TGTGCCAGTAGTATAGGAGGGAGTGGCTACACCTTC. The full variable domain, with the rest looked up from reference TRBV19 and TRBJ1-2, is DGGITQSPKYLFRKEGQNVTLSCEQNLNHDAMYWYRQDPGQGLRLIYYSQIVNDFQKGDIAEGYSVSREKKESFPLTVTSAQKNPTAFYLCASSIGGSGYTFGSGTRLTVV.